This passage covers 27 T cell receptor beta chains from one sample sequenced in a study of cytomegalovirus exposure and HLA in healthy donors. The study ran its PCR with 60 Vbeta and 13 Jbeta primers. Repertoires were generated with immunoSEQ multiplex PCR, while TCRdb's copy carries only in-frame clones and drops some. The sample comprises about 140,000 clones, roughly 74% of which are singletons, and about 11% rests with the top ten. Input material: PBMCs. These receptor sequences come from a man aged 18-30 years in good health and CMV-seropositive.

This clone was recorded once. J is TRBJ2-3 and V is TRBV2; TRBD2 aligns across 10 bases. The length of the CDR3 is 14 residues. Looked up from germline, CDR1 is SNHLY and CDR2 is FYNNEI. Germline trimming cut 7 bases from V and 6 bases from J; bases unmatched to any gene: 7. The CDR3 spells CASKWGAGGDTQYF. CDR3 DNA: TGTGCCAGCAAGTGGGGAGCGGGAGGGGATACGCAGTATTTT.

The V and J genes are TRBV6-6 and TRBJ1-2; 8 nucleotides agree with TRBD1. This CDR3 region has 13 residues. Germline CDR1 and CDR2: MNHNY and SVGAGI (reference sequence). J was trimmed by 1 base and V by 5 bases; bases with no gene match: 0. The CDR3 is CASSGQGNYGYTF. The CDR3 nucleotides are TGTGCCAGCAGTGGACAGGGTAACTATGGCTACACCTTC.

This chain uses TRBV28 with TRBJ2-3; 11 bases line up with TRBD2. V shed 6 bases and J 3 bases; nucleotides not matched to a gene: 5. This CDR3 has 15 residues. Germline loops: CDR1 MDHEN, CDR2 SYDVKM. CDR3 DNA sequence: TGTGCCAGCAGACTACTAGCGGGAGAGACAGATACGCAGTATTTT. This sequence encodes CASRLLAGETDTQYF.

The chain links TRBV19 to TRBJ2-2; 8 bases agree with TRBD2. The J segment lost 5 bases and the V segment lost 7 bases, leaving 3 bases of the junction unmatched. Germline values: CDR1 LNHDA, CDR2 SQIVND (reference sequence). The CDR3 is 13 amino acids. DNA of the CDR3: TGTGCCAGTAAGGAGCGGGAGACCGGGGAGCTGTTTTTT. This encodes CASKERETGELFF.

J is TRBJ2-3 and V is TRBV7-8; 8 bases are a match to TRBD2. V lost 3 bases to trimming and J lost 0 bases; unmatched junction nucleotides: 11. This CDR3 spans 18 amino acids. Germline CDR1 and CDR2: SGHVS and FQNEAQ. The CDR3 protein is CASSFYREGRLSTDTQYF. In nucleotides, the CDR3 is TGTGCCAGCAGCTTCTACCGGGAGGGCCGTCTCAGCACAGATACGCAGTATTTT.

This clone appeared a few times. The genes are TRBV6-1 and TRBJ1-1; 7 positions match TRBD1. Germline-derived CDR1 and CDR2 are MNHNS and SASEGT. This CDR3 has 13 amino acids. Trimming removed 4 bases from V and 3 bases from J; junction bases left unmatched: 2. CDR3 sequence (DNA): TGTGCCAGCAGTGGAGACAGGGACACTGAAGCTTTCTTT. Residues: CASSGDRDTEAFF.

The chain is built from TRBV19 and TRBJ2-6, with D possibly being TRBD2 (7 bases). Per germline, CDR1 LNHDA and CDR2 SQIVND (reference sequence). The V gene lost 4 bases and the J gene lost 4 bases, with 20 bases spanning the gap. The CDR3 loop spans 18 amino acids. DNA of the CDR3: TGTGCCAGTAGTACCTTGGGAGGGGGGTCGGTCGGGGCCAACGTCCTGACTTTC. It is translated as CASSTLGGGSVGANVLTF.

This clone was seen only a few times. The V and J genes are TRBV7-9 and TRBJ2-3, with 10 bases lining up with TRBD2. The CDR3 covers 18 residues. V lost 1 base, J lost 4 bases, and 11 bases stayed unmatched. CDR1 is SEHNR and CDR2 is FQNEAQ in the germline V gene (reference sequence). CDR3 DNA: TGTGCCAGCAGCTTAGTGGTAGCGGGAGGCGCCCTCGCAGATACGCAGTATTTT. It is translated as CASSLVVAGGALADTQYF.

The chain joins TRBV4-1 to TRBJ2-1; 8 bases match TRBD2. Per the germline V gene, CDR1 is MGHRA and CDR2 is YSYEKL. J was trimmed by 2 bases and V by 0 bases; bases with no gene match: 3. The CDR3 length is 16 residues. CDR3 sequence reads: CASSQDVGLAYNEQFF. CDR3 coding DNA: TGCGCCAGCAGCCAAGATGTGGGACTAGCCTACAATGAGCAGTTCTTC.

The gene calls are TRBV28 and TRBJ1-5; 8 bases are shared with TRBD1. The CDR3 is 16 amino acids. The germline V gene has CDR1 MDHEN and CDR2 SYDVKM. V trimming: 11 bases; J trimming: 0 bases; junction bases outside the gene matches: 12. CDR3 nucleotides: TGTGCCTGCTCCGGGACAGGCCTTTATAGCAATCAGCCCCAGCATTTT. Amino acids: CACSGTGLYSNQPQHF.

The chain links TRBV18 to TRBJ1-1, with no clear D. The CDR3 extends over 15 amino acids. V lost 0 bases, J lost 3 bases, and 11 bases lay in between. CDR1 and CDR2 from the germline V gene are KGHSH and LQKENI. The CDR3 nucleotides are TGTGCCAGCTCACCACCGGAGAGATCTTACACTGAAGCTTTCTTT. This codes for CASSPPERSYTEAFF.

The CDR3 reads CASSSGVYNSPLHF. The CDR3, as DNA: TGTGCCAGCAGCTCTGGAGTGTATAATTCACCCCTCCACTTT. The chain has TRBV27 and TRBJ1-6, with D hard to call. Germline V gene data show CDR1 as MNHEY and CDR2 as SMNVEV (reference sequence). The CDR3 is made up of 14 amino acids. V was shortened by 6 bases and J by 4 bases, with 10 bases between the two germline ends.

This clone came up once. The CDR3 DNA sequence: TGTGCCAGCAGAGAGAGAGGGGGAACCGGGGAGCTGTTTTTT. Amino acids: CASRERGGTGELFF. The chain employs TRBV2 and TRBJ2-2; TRBD1 might be the D (6 bases). V was shortened by 6 bases and J by 5 bases, with 13 bases between the two germline ends. This CDR3 is built from 14 residues. CDR1 and CDR2 (germline): SNHLY, FYNNEI.

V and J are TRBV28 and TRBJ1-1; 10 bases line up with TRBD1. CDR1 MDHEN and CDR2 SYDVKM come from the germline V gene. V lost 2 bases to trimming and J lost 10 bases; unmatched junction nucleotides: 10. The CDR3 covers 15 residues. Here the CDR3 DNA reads TGTGCCAGCAGTTTAGAGGGACAGGGGAGCTGCTTAGCTTTCTTT. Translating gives CASSLEGQGSCLAFF. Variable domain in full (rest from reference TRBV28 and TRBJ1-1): DVKVTQSSRYLVKRTGEKVFLECVQDMDHENMFWYRQDPGLGLRLIYFSYDVKMKEKGDIPEGYSVSREKKERFSLILESASTNQTSMYLCASSLEGQGSCLAFFGQGTRLTVV.

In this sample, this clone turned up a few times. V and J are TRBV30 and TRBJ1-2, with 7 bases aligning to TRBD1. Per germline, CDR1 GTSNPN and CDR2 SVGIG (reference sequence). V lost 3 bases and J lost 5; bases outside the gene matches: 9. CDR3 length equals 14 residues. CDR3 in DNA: TGTGCCTGGAGGACGGGACAGACAGATTATGGCTACACCTTC. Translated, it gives CAWRTGQTDYGYTF.

CDR3: CASSESLAGQNEQFF. In nucleotides, the CDR3 is TGCGCCAGCAGTGAGTCACTAGCGGGACAAAATGAGCAGTTCTTC. This rearrangement joins TRBV10-1 to TRBJ2-1; 10 bases fit TRBD2. The CDR3 contains 15 residues. Germline V gene lookup returns CDR1 WNHNN and CDR2 SYGVQD (reference sequence). Germline trimming cut 0 bases from V and 7 bases from J; bases unmatched to any gene: 3.

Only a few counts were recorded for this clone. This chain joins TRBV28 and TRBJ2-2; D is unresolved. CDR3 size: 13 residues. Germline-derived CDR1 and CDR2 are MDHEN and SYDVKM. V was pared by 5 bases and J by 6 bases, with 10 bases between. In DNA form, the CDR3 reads TGTGCCAGCAGTGTGAATCGGGCCGGGGAGCTGTTTTTT. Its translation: CASSVNRAGELFF.

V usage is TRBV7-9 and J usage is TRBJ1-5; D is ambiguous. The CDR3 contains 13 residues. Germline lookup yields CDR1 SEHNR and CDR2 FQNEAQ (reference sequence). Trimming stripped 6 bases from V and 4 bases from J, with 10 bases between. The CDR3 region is CASSLGRNQPQHF. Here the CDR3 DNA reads TGTGCCAGCAGTCTCGGGAGGAATCAGCCCCAGCATTTT. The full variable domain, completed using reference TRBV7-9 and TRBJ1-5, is DTGVSQNPRHKITKRGQNVTFRCDPISEHNRLYWYRQTLGQGPEFLTYFQNEAQLEKSRLLSDRFSAERPKGSFSTLEIQRTEQGDSAMYLCASSLGRNQPQHFGDGTRLSIL.

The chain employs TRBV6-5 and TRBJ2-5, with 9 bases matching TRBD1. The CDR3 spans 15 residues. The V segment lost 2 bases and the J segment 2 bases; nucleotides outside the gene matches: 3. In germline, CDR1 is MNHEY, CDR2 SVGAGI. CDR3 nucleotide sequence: TGTGCCAGCAGTTACGGGACAGGGCCACAAGAGACCCAGTACTTC. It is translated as CASSYGTGPQETQYF.

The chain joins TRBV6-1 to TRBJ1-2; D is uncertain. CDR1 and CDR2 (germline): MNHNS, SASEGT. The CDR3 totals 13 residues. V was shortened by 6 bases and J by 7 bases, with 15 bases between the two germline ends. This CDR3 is CASRELTGVGYTF. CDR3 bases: TGTGCCAGCAGGGAGTTAACGGGAGTTGGCTACACCTTC.

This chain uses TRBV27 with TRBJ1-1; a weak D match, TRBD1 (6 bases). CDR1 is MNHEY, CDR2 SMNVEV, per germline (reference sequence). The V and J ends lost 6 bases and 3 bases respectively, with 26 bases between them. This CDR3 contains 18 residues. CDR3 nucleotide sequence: TGTGCCAGCAGACTATGGGACATTTCGGCCCCAATCCACACTGAAGCTTTCTTT. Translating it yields CASRLWDISAPIHTEAFF.

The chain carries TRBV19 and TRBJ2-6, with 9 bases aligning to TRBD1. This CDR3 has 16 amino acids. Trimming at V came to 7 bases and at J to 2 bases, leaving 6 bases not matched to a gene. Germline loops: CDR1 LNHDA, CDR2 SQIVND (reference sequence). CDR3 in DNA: TGTGCCAGTACGGACAGGGGTACTGCTGGGGCCAACGTCCTGACTTTC. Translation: CASTDRGTAGANVLTF.

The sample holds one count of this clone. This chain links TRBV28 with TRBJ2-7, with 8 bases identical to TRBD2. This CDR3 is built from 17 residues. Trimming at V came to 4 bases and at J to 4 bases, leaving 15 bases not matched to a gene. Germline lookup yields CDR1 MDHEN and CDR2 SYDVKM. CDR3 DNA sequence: TGTGCCAGCAGTTCCCCGGGGTTAGCGGGGAACTCGTACGAGCAGTACTTC. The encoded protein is CASSSPGLAGNSYEQYF.

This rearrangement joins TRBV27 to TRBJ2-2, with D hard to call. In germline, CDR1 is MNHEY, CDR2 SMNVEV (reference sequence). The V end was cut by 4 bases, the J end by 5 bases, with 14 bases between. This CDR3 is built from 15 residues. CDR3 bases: TGTGCCAGCAGTTCCCGCGCCTCCCGGACCGGGGAGCTGTTTTTT. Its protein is CASSSRASRTGELFF.

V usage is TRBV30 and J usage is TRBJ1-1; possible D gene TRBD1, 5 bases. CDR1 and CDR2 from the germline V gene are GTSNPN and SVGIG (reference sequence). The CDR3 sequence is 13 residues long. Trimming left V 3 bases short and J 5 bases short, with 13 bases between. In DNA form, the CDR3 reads TGTGCCTGGAGGACCCCCGGGGGAACTGAAGCTTTCTTT. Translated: CAWRTPGGTEAFF.

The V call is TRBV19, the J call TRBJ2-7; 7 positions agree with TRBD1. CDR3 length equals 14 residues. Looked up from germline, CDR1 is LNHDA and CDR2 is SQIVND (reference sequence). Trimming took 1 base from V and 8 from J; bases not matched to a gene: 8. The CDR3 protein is CASSIARDRKQQYF. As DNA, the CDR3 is TGTGCCAGTAGTATAGCCCGGGACAGAAAACAGCAGTACTTC.

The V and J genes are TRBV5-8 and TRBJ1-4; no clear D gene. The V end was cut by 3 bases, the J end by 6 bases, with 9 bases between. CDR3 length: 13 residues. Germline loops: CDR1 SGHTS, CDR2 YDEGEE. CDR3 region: CASSSGEDEKLFF. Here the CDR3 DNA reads TGTGCCAGCAGCTCCGGGGAGGATGAAAAACTGTTTTTT.